Listed below are T cell receptor beta chains from one sample, sequenced in a study of identifying expanded T cells in peripheral blood. This table comes from immunoSEQ multiplex PCR, and its TCRdb copy is limited to in-frame clones, with some not included. The data hold about 100,000 clones, with around 89% observed a single time. Sequencing was done on a sample of blood. These receptors were obtained from a person between 18 and 70 years old in good health. The CDR3 runs from the conserved cysteine through the conserved F or W. A D gene is named only where the DNA matches it firmly. Clone size is shown for a subset of rows, as once, few, many or a class of expanded clone.

cdr3_nt	cdr3_aa	v_call	d_call	clone_size	j_call
TGTGCCAGTAGTATATACGGCAACTCCTATAGCAATCAGCCCCAGCATTTT	CASSIYGNSYSNQPQHF	TRBV19	.	.	TRBJ1-5
TGTGCCAGCAGCTTAGACGCACGACAGGCGGGTAGCACAGATACGCAGTATTTT	CASSLDARQAGSTDTQYF	TRBV11-2	.	.	TRBJ2-3
TGTGCCAGCAGCCCAGATGGTAATTCACCCCTCCACTTT	CASSPDGNSPLHF	TRBV7-7	.	.	TRBJ1-6
TGTGCCAGCAGCTTGCCGGGACAGCCCTACAATGAGCAGTTCTTC	CASSLPGQPYNEQFF	TRBV5-8	TRBD1	.	TRBJ2-1
TGTGCCAGCTCACCCGAAACCGCGCGCTCTGGAAACACCATATATTTT	CASSPETARSGNTIYF	TRBV18	.	.	TRBJ1-3
TGCGCCAGCAGCTTGGACGGGACAAAAACCTACGAGCAGTACTTC	CASSLDGTKTYEQYF	TRBV5-1	.	.	TRBJ2-7
TGCGCCAGCAGCCAAGATCTGGAAGGGTGGTACGAGCAGTACTTC	CASSQDLEGWYEQYF	TRBV7-9	.	.	TRBJ2-7
TGTGCCAGCAGCGTTCTCCGAGACACAGATACGCAGTATTTT	CASSVLRDTDTQYF	TRBV9	.	.	TRBJ2-3
TGCGCCAGCAGCCAAAGCGGACCGCGTAATGAAAAACTGTTTTTT	CASSQSGPRNEKLFF	TRBV5-1	.	once	TRBJ1-4
TGCGCCAGCAGCCAAGATCTAACAGATACGCAGTATTTT	CASSQDLTDTQYF	TRBV4-3	.	.	TRBJ2-3
TGTGCCAGCAGCGGACGGGGGAACTCTGGAAACACCATATATTTT	CASSGRGNSGNTIYF	TRBV7-9	.	.	TRBJ1-3
TGTGCCAGCAGCCCAACCGGGGGCCGGCATACGCAGTATTTT	CASSPTGGRHTQYF	TRBV7-9	.	.	TRBJ2-3
TGTGCCAGCGGCTGGGCTGTAAGTCAGCCCCAGCATTTT	CASGWAVSQPQHF	TRBV28	.	few	TRBJ1-5
TGTGCCAGCAGCTTACGGAGGGGGGAATACAATGAGCAGTTCTTC	CASSLRRGEYNEQFF	TRBV11-2	.	.	TRBJ2-1
TGTGCCAGCAGCTTTCGCAGGACACCTGAAGCTTTCTTT	CASSFRRTPEAFF	TRBV7-2	.	.	TRBJ1-1
TGTGCCACAAACCATAAGGGGAACGGCAATTCACCCCTCCACTTT	CATNHKGNGNSPLHF	TRBV19	.	.	TRBJ1-6
TGCGCCAGCGGGGGACAGGGGCCCCCCAATCAGCCCCAGCATTTT	CASGGQGPPNQPQHF	TRBV4-3	TRBD1	.	TRBJ1-5
TGTGCCAGCAGTCCCGTCGCCGGGGAAGGGAATTCACCCCCCCACTTT	CASSPVAGEGNSPPHF	TRBV2	.	.	TRBJ1-6
TGTGCCAGCTCACCGGGGTCTTCGGGGAGGGGTCTTACTGAAGCTTTCTTT	CASSPGSSGRGLTEAFF	TRBV18	.	.	TRBJ1-1
TGTGCCAGCAGCCCGGGACAGAAACCTACCACCTATGGCTACACCTTC	CASSPGQKPTTYGYTF	TRBV5-4	TRBD1	.	TRBJ1-2
TGTGCCAGTTCCACAGGGTTGGTGAAGGCTTTCTTT	CASSTGLVKAFF	TRBV7-2	.	.	TRBJ1-1
TGCGCCAGCAGCTTACGGGGACAGGGGTCCTACGAGCAGTACTTC	CASSLRGQGSYEQYF	TRBV5-1	TRBD1	once	TRBJ2-7
TGTGCCAGTAGTATGGACAGCTCCTACGAGCAGTACTTC	CASSMDSSYEQYF	TRBV19	.	few	TRBJ2-7
TGTGCCAGCAGAATGACAGGGGGCAGCGGTGAGCAGTTCTTC	CASRMTGGSGEQFF	TRBV6-4	TRBD1	.	TRBJ2-1
TGTGCCAGCAGCTCGTGGGGAGACTACGAGCAGTACTTC	CASSSWGDYEQYF	TRBV5-6	.	.	TRBJ2-7
TGTGCCTGGAGTGTAGGGTCTGGAAACACCATATATTTT	CAWSVGSGNTIYF	TRBV30	.	.	TRBJ1-3
TGTGCCAGCAGCCCCACGGCCGGGGGAAACACCATATATTTT	CASSPTAGGNTIYF	TRBV7-2	.	few	TRBJ1-3
TGTGCCAGCAGCTTTTCCCGGACAGGGAACTATGGCTACACCTTC	CASSFSRTGNYGYTF	TRBV5-6	TRBD1	once	TRBJ1-2
TGTGCCAGCAGCCCGGGGACAGGGGTGGGCAATGAGCAGTTCTTC	CASSPGTGVGNEQFF	TRBV5-5	TRBD1	.	TRBJ2-1
TGTGCCAGCAGCGTAGATGCAGGCAATCAGCCCCAGCATTTT	CASSVDAGNQPQHF	TRBV9	.	.	TRBJ1-5
TGTGCCAGCAGCATAGCCCCTACACAGGGGAGTAGGGCTGAAGCTTTCTTT	CASSIAPTQGSRAEAFF	TRBV5-6	TRBD1	.	TRBJ1-1
TGTGCCATCAGAGAGAACCCGGGACAGGGGCGCTCTGGGGCCAACGTCCTGACTTTC	CAIRENPGQGRSGANVLTF	TRBV10-3	TRBD1	.	TRBJ2-6
TGTGCCAGCAGTGACCGGGACAGGGAGACCCAGTACTTC	CASSDRDRETQYF	TRBV2	TRBD1	.	TRBJ2-5
TGTGCCAGCAGTGAAGGGGGATACTACGAGCAGTACTTC	CASSEGGYYEQYF	TRBV2	.	.	TRBJ2-7
TGTGCCAGCTCACCGGGGGCAGGGAGCGAAGCTTTCTTT	CASSPGAGSEAFF	TRBV18	.	.	TRBJ1-1
TGTGCCAGCAGCTTATATCCGGGGGAGCAGTACTTC	CASSLYPGEQYF	TRBV13	.	.	TRBJ2-7
TGCAGCGTTGAAGATTCGGAGGCCCAGCATTTT	CSVEDSEAQHF	TRBV29-1	.	.	TRBJ1-5
TGTGCCAGTACAGGGGACCGTCAATATGGCTACACCTTC	CASTGDRQYGYTF	TRBV6-5	TRBD1	once	TRBJ1-2
TGTGCCAGCAGCTTCCAGCGGGGGGGTCAAGAGACCCAGTACTTC	CASSFQRGGQETQYF	TRBV7-2	TRBD2	.	TRBJ2-5
TGTGCCAGCAGCTCGGGACAGGGTAAGCAGTACTTC	CASSSGQGKQYF	TRBV7-6	TRBD1	.	TRBJ2-7